This passage covers 21 T cell receptor beta chains from one sample sequenced in a study of blood T cell repertoires in COVID-19. Profiled with immunoSEQ multiplex PCR; TCRdb holds only in-frame clones, not every one. Of roughly 200,000 clones in the sample, roughly 83% are singletons; the top ten hold 5.6%. Specimen: PBMCs or T cells enriched from blood (not recorded which). Receptors were obtained from a middle-aged man with acute COVID-19.

V is TRBV7-2 and J is TRBJ2-7; 7 bases are shared with TRBD2. There are 15 residues in the CDR3. Germline CDR1 is SGHTA and CDR2 is FQGNSA. V was pared by 1 base and J by 2 bases, with 5 bases of the junction left unmatched. CDR3 region: CASSLGGGFAYEQYF. For the CDR3, the DNA is TGTGCCAGCAGCTTAGGGGGGGGGTTCGCCTACGAGCAGTACTTC.

Turning to this clone: Mismatch with germline at one junction end may stem from a read error. CDR3 protein: CATSLAGGPADTQYF. The CDR3 region has the DNA TGTGCCACCAGCCTAGCGGGAGGGCCGGCAGATACGCAGTATTTT. The rearrangement uses TRBV13 and TRBJ2-3; 12 bases fit TRBD2. Germline V gene data show CDR1 as PRHDT and CDR2 as FYEKMQ (reference sequence). This CDR3 has 15 amino acids.

The chain uses TRBV12-3 or TRBV12-4 and TRBJ1-1; no definite D call. V lost 8 bases and J 5 bases, leaving 15 bases between the germline ends. This CDR3 spans 13 amino acids. DNA of the CDR3: TGTGCCAGCTCCCCCCGGGGTGGGACTGAAGCTTTCTTT. Protein product: CASSPRGGTEAFF.

This chain connects TRBV4-1 to TRBJ1-5; no firm D call. Trimming cost V 0 bases and J 9 bases, with 9 bases left between them. This CDR3 spans 13 amino acids. Germline assignment: CDR1 MGHRA and CDR2 YSYEKL. CDR3 DNA: TGCGCCAGCAGCCAAGAAATATCCGGGCCCCAGCATTTT. This encodes CASSQEISGPQHF.

This chain uses TRBV6-1 with TRBJ2-7, with D perhaps matching TRBD2 (5 bases). This CDR3 is 13 amino acids long. The V gene's germline CDR1 is MNHNS and CDR2 SASEGT. V was trimmed by 1 base and J by 7 bases, leaving 11 bases between them. The CDR3 DNA sequence: TGTGCCAGCAGTGAAGTCCCCAGAGGGGAGCAGTACTTC. This encodes CASSEVPRGEQYF.

The chain combines TRBV4-3 with TRBJ2-7; a weak D match, TRBD1 (5 bases). Germline V gives CDR1 LGHNA, CDR2 YSLEER. The CDR3 has 16 amino acids. The ends were cut back, 1 base at V and 6 bases at J, with 19 bases in the middle. CDR3 nucleotides: TGCGCCAGCAGCCAAGCCTTGGGGCCCTCTATGCGCGAGCAGTACTTC. This encodes CASSQALGPSMREQYF.

The V gene is TRBV18, the J gene TRBJ2-7, with D possibly being TRBD2 (6 bases). Germline CDR1 KGHSH, CDR2 LQKENI. This CDR3 has 13 residues. V shed 7 bases and J shed 6 bases, with 16 bases lying between them. This CDR3 reads CASFTGGSSEQYF. The CDR3, as DNA: TGTGCCAGCTTTACCGGGGGAAGTAGCGAGCAGTACTTC.

The J gene is TRBJ1-1, the V gene TRBV6-5; D is unclear. CDR1 MNHEY and CDR2 SVGAGI come from the germline V gene. V was shortened by 7 bases and J by 2 bases, with 11 bases between the two germline ends. The CDR3 has 13 residues. The CDR3 protein is CASKSQTNTEAFF. The CDR3 bases are TGTGCCAGCAAGTCACAGACAAACACTGAAGCTTTCTTT.

The V call is TRBV11-3, the J call TRBJ2-5; possibly TRBD1 for D (7 bases). V lost 5 bases and J 5 bases, leaving 18 bases between the germline ends. This CDR3 comprises 15 residues. Germline V gene sequence: CDR1 SGHNT, CDR2 YENEEA. This CDR3 reads CASSTRQGAGETQYF. CDR3 nucleotide sequence: TGTGCCAGCAGCACTAGACAGGGCGCGGGGGAGACCCAGTACTTC.

The chain is built from TRBV10-3 and TRBJ1-6; D is unclear. Looked up from germline, CDR1 is ENHRY and CDR2 is SYGVKD. Trimming cost V 7 bases and J 6 bases, with 7 bases left between them. The CDR3 has 12 amino acids. This chain's CDR3 is CAITEGNSPLHF. CDR3 sequence (DNA): TGTGCCATCACCGAGGGTAATTCACCCCTCCACTTT.

The chain couples TRBV10-2 to TRBJ1-5, with a possible D match to TRBD1 (5 bases). The V and J ends lost 2 bases and 3 bases respectively, with 8 bases between them. The CDR3 has 14 amino acids. Looked up from germline, CDR1 is WSHSY and CDR2 is SAAADI. The CDR3 reads CASSEPGNNQPQHF. As DNA, the CDR3 is TGCGCCAGCAGTGAGCCAGGGAACAATCAGCCCCAGCATTTT.

The J gene is TRBJ2-3, the V gene TRBV27; the D is unclear. Deletions cut 6 bases from V and 5 bases from J, with 6 bases between. The CDR3 is 11 amino acids. Germline assignment: CDR1 MNHEY and CDR2 SMNVEV (reference sequence). The CDR3 nucleotides are TGTGCCAGCAGGTCCGGAGATACGCAGTATTTT. Translating gives CASRSGDTQYF.

The gene calls are TRBV18 and TRBJ2-1; 14 positions agree with TRBD2. The J segment lost 7 bases and the V segment lost 9 bases, leaving 8 bases of the junction unmatched. Germline loops: CDR1 KGHSH, CDR2 LQKENI. CDR3 length equals 15 residues. CDR3 sequence (DNA): TGTGCCAGTTCAACCGGGACTAGCGGGAGTAATGAGCAGTTCTTC. Translation: CASSTGTSGSNEQFF. The full variable domain, in which reference TRBV18 and TRBJ2-1 provide the parts outside the CDR3, is NAGVMQNPRHLVRRRGQEARLRCSPMKGHSHVYWYRQLPEEGLKFMVYLQKENIIDESGMPKERFSAEFPKEGPSILRIQQVVRGDSAAYFCASSTGTSGSNEQFFGPGTRLTVL.

This chain uses TRBV4-3 with TRBJ2-3; maybe TRBD1 (6 bases). CDR1 and CDR2 (germline): LGHNA, YSLEER. The ends were cut back, 0 bases at V and 7 bases at J, with 17 bases in the middle. This CDR3 comprises 16 residues. CDR3 region: CASSQDVVTGRYTQYF. As DNA, the CDR3 is TGCGCCAGCAGCCAAGACGTCGTGACAGGCCGATATACGCAGTATTTT.

The V gene is TRBV28, the J gene TRBJ2-1, with D possibly TRBD1 on 8 matching bases. This CDR3 has 14 amino acids. Germline CDR1 and CDR2: MDHEN and SYDVKM. Deletions cut 11 bases from V and 4 bases from J, with 18 bases between. This CDR3 is CAADRGGPYNEQFF. The CDR3 nucleotides read TGTGCCGCCGACAGGGGAGGGCCTTACAATGAGCAGTTCTTC.

The chain recombines TRBV12-3 or TRBV12-4 with TRBJ1-2; the D is unclear. The CDR3 extends over 12 amino acids. V was clipped by 3 bases and J by 4 bases, with 6 bases between them. The CDR3 spells CASSFLPYGYTF. The CDR3 DNA is TGTGCCAGCAGTTTTCTACCCTATGGCTACACCTTC.

This clone was counted a single time. The gene calls are TRBV27 and TRBJ2-1, with D maybe TRBD2 (6 bases). V gave up 1 base and J gave up 7 bases, with 8 bases separating them. CDR1 and CDR2 from the germline V gene are MNHEY and SMNVEV (reference sequence). The CDR3 totals 13 residues. CDR3 DNA: TGTGCCAGCAGTTTATTGACTAGAAATGAGCAGTTCTTC. Residues: CASSLLTRNEQFF.

V usage is TRBV28 and J usage is TRBJ1-5, with TRBD1 matching over 8 bases. Losses at the gene ends were 7 bases for V and 6 bases for J; bases not matched to a gene: 17. The CDR3 loop spans 17 amino acids. Germline lookup yields CDR1 MDHEN and CDR2 SYDVKM. For the CDR3, the DNA is TGTGCCAGCATTGCTCAGGGGGCTGTAACTGGGATTCAGCCCCAGCATTTT. It translates to CASIAQGAVTGIQPQHF.

The V call is TRBV13, the J call TRBJ2-7; 15 bases align to TRBD2. V lost 2 bases, J lost 1 base, and 3 bases stayed unmatched. The CDR3 is 17 residues long. Germline loops: CDR1 PRHDT, CDR2 FYEKMQ (reference sequence). CDR3 region: CASSLRGTSGRSYEQYF. The CDR3 region has the DNA TGTGCCAGCAGCTTAAGGGGGACTAGCGGGAGGTCCTACGAGCAGTACTTC.

The chain combines TRBV19 with TRBJ2-6, with D tentatively TRBD1 (5 bases). Germline V gives CDR1 LNHDA, CDR2 SQIVND (reference sequence). CDR3 size: 18 residues. Trimming cost V 3 bases and J 2 bases, with 17 bases left between them. CDR3 sequence: CASSIRDLGSPGANVLTF. The CDR3 region has the DNA TGTGCCAGTAGTATCAGGGATCTAGGTAGCCCTGGGGCCAACGTCCTGACTTTC. Full variable domain (remainder filled in from reference TRBV19 and TRBJ2-6): DGGITQSPKYLFRKEGQNVTLSCEQNLNHDAMYWYRQDPGQGLRLIYYSQIVNDFQKGDIAEGYSVSREKKESFPLTVTSAQKNPTAFYLCASSIRDLGSPGANVLTFGAGSRLTVL.

The chain couples TRBV7-9 to TRBJ1-2, with D possibly being TRBD1 (6 bases). From germline, CDR1 is SEHNR and CDR2 FQNEAQ (reference sequence). This CDR3 spans 15 amino acids. The V end was cut by 2 bases, the J end by 5 bases, with 15 bases between. CDR3 amino acids: CASSLSAQGWYGYTF. DNA for the CDR3: TGTGCCAGCAGCTTATCGGCACAGGGTTGGTATGGCTACACCTTC.